Given below is one TCR beta chain in context. No antigen is known for it. Sequence at one end of the junction differs from germline and may be a read error. Germline lookup yields CDR1 SNHLY and CDR2 FYNNEI. This CDR3 is built from 15 residues. These data come from a study of CD8+CD57+ T cells in acquired aplastic anemia. Study observations and caveats: Roughly 31 CD8+ CDR3 sequences were shared between patients and controls.

Genomic DNA was employed as the template in profiling TCR beta VDJ and CDR3. TCRdb used MiXCR to reprocess the reads, holding one entry per CDR3 protein. The sample consists of approximately 200,000 distinct CDR3 sequences, over 60% of them appearing once. The sequence came from a human donor with severe aplastic anemia or a healthy control (not recorded which). The V gene is TRBV2, the J gene TRBJ1-4; the D is unclear. The sequenced sample consisted of sorted CD4+, CD8+, or CD8+CD57+ T cells (not recorded which) from PBMCs. The CDR3 protein is CASSEARVHNEKPFF. The DNA for the CDR3 is TGTGCCAGCAGTGAAGCGAGGGTTCATAACGAAAAACCGTTTTTT.